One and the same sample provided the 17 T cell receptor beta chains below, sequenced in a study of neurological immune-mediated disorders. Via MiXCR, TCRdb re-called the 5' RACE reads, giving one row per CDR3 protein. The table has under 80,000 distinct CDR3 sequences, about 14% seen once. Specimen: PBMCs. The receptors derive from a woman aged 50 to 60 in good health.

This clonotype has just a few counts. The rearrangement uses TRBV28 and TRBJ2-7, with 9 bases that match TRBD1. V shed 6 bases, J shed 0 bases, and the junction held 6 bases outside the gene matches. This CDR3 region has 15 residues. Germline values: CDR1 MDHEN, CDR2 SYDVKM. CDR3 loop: CASSTGGATSYEQYF. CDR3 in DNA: TGTGCCAGCAGCACAGGGGGCGCCACCTCCTACGAGCAGTACTTC.

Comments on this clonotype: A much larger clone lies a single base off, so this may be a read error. This CDR3 is CASSLARSSVNTIYF. DNA of the CDR3: TGTGCCAGCAGCTTAGCACGGTCCTCTGTAAACACCATATATTTT. This sequence joins TRBV7-9 and TRBJ1-3; no reliable D call. The CDR3 runs 15 residues. Germline-derived CDR1 and CDR2 are SEHNR and FQNEAQ (reference sequence).

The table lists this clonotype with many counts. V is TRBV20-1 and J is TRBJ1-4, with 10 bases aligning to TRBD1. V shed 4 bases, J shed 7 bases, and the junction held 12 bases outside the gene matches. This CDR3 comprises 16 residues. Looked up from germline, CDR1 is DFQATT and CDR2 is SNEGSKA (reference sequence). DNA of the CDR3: TGCAGTGCTACCGGGACAGGGGCCCTAAACTTTGAAAAACTGTTTTTT. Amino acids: CSATGTGALNFEKLFF.

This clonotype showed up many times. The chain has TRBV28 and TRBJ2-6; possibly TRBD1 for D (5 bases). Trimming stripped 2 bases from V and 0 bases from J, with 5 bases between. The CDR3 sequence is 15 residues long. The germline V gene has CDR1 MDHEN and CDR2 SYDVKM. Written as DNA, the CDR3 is TGTGCCAGCAGTTTAACAGGCTCTGGGGCCAACGTCCTGACTTTC. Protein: CASSLTGSGANVLTF.

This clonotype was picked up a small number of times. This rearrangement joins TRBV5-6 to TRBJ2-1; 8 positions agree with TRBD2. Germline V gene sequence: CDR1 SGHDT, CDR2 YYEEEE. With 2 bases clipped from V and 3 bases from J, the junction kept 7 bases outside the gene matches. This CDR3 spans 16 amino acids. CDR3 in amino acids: CASSLSGGGRYNEQFF. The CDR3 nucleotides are TGTGCCAGCAGCTTAAGCGGGGGAGGGCGCTACAATGAGCAGTTCTTC.

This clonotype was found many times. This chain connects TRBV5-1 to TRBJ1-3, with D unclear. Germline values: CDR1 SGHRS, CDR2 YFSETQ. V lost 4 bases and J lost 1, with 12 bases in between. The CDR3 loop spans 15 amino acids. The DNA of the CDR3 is TGCGCCAGCAGCCCGGGAGGGCTTTCTGGAAACACCATATATTTT. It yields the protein CASSPGGLSGNTIYF.

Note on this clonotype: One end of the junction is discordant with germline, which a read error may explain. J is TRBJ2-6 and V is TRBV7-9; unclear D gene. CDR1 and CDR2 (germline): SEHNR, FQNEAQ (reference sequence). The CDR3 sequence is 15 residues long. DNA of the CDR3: TGTGCCAGCAGCTTGAGGTGCTCTTGGGCCAACGTCCTGACTTTC. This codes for CASSLRCSWANVLTF.

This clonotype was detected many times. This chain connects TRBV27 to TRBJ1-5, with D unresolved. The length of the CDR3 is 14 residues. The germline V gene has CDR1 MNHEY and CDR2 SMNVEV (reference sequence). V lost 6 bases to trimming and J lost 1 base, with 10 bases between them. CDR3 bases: TGTGCCAGCAGGAGAACAGTAAGCAATCAGCCCCAGCATTTT. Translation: CASRRTVSNQPQHF.

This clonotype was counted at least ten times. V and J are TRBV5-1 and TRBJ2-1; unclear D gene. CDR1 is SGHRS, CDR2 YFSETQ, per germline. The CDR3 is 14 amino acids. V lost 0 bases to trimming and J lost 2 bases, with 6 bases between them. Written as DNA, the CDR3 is TGCGCCAGCAGCTTGGGTGGAGCCTACAATGAGCAGTTCTTC. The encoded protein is CASSLGGAYNEQFF.

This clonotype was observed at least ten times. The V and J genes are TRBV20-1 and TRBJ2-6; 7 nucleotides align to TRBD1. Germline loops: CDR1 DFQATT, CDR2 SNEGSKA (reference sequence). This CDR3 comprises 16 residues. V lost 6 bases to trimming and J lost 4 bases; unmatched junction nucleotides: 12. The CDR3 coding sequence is TGCAGTGCCCAGGACAGGATCGTCTCCGGGGCCAACGTCCTGACTTTC. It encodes CSAQDRIVSGANVLTF.

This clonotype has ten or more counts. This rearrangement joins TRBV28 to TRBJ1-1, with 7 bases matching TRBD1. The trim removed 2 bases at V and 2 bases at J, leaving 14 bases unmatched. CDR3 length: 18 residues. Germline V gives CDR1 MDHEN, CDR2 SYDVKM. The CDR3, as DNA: TGTGCCAGCAGTTTAACAGGGGCCGGAAGGGGAAGTAACACTGAAGCTTTCTTT. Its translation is CASSLTGAGRGSNTEAFF.

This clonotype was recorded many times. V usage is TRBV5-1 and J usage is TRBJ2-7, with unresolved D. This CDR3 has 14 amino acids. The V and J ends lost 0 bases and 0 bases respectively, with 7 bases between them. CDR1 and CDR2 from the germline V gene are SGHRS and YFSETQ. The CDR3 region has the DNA TGCGCCAGCAGCTTGGGGCAGACCTCCTACGAGCAGTACTTC. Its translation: CASSLGQTSYEQYF.

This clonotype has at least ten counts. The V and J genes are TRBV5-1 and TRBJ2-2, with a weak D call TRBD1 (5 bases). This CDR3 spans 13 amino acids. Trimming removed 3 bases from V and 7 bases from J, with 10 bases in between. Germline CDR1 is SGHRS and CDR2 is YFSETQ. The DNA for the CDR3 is TGCGCCAGCAGCTCTACAGGAATCGGGGAGCTGTTTTTT. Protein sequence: CASSSTGIGELFF.

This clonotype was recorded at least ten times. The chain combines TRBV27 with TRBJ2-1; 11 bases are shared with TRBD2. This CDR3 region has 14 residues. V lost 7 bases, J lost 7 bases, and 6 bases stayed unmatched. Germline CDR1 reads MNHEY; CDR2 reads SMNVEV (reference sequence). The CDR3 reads CASKGLAEGNEQFF. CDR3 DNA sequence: TGTGCCAGCAAGGGACTAGCGGAAGGGAATGAGCAGTTCTTC.

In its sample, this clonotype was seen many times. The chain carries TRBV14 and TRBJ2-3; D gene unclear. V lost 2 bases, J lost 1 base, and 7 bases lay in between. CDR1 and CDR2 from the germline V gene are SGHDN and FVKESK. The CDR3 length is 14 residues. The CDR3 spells CASSQSSRTDTQYF. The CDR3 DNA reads TGTGCCAGCAGCCAATCCTCCCGCACAGATACGCAGTATTTT.

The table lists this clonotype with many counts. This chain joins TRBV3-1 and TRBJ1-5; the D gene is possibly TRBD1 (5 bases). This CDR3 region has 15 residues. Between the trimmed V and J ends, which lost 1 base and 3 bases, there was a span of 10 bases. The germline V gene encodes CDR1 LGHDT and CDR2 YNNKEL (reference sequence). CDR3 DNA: TGTGCCAGCAGCCAAGCGCCAGGGCCCAATCAGCCCCAGCATTTT. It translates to CASSQAPGPNQPQHF.

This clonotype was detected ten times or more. In DNA, the CDR3 is TGTGCCACCAGCACGGGGGCTACCTACGAGCAGTACTTC. Translated, it gives CATSTGATYEQYF. The chain joins TRBV15 to TRBJ2-7, with D possibly being TRBD1 or TRBD2 (6 bases each). V was clipped by 4 bases and J by 2 bases, with 9 bases between them. CDR1 is LNHNV and CDR2 is YYDKDF in the germline V gene (reference sequence). There are 13 residues in the CDR3. The whole variable domain, filled in from reference TRBV15 and TRBJ2-7, reads DAMVIQNPRYQVTQFGKPVTLSCSQTLNHNVMYWYQQKSSQAPKLLFHYYDKDFNNEADTPDNFQSRRPNTSFCFLDIRSPGLGDTAMYLCATSTGATYEQYFGPGTRLTVT.